The next 9 T cell receptor beta chains were all read from a single sample in a study of T-cell reconstitution after alpha-beta-depleted transplantation in children. The TCRbeta library incorporated unique molecular identifiers. TCRdb reanalysed the PCR reads using MiXCR and keeps one entry per CDR3 protein. The sample holds some 600,000 distinct CDR3 sequences; around 16% are singletons and the top ten take approximately 1%. The input for sequencing was PBMCs from the stem cell graft donor, taken from the stem cell graft. The receptors here all came from a human donor who donated a stem cell graft to a child with acute myeloid leukemia.

This clonotype was detected a few times. V is TRBV21-1 and J is TRBJ2-5; the table assigns TRBD1, which was not confirmed against the DNA. TRBV21-1 is a pseudogene segment. This CDR3 is built from 18 residues. Written as DNA, the CDR3 is TGTGCCAGCAGCAAAAGGATTGCTAGAGGGGGGACCCAAGAGACCCAGTACTTC. This translates into CASSKRIARGGTQETQYF.

This clonotype was detected a few times. The V call is TRBV12-3 or TRBV12-4, the J call TRBJ1-4; D possibly corresponds to TRBD1 (5 bases). The CDR3 loop spans 14 amino acids. V lost 4 bases, J lost 7 bases, and 13 bases lay in between. The CDR3, as DNA: TGTGCCAGCAGTTGGGGGGGGAGGGGTGAAAAACTGTTTTTT. Protein sequence: CASSWGGRGEKLFF.

This clonotype was recorded at least ten times. The CDR3 reads CASSQDRGRYYGYTF. In DNA, the CDR3 is TGTGCCAGCAGTCAAGACAGGGGTCGCTACTATGGCTACACCTTC. The rearrangement uses TRBV12-3 or TRBV12-4 and TRBJ1-2; 8 nucleotides match TRBD1. V lost 5 bases and J lost 3; bases outside the gene matches: 8. The CDR3 spans 15 residues.

This clonotype was recorded many times. CDR3 sequence reads: CSARLTGSPLHF. CDR3 DNA: TGCAGTGCTAGGCTAACGGGGTCACCCCTCCACTTT. This chain links TRBV20-1 with TRBJ1-6; no firm D call. CDR1 is DFQATT, CDR2 SNEGSKA, per germline (reference sequence). V was trimmed by 3 bases and J by 10 bases, leaving 10 bases between them. The length of the CDR3 is 12 residues.

This clonotype was observed a few times. The rearrangement links TRBV6-1 to TRBJ2-3, with a weak D call TRBD1 (6 bases). V lost 4 bases to trimming and J lost 4 bases, with 18 bases between them. The CDR3 spans 16 residues. Germline assignment: CDR1 MNHNS and CDR2 SASEGT. The CDR3 DNA reads as TGTGCCAGCAGTGGTCAGGTAGCTGGGGGCGCAGATACGCAGTATTTT. Protein sequence: CASSGQVAGGADTQYF.

Worth noting for this clonotype: A read error is possible here, since a much larger clone lies one base away. The rearrangement uses TRBV20-1 and TRBJ1-1; D gene unclear. This CDR3 is 13 amino acids long. Germline V gene data show CDR1 as DFQATT and CDR2 as SNEGSKA (reference sequence). V shed 7 bases and J shed 3 bases, with 15 bases lying between them. The CDR3 loop reads CSVLLTLDTEAFF. The CDR3 DNA follows: TGCAGTGTCCTCCTGACCCTGGACACTGAAGCTTTCTTT.

CDR3 in DNA: TGTGCCACCACGTCGGGTGCGAGGACTGAAGCTTTCTTT. This translates into CATTSGARTEAFF. This chain connects TRBV28 to TRBJ1-1; D remains unclear. This CDR3 comprises 13 residues. Germline CDR1 and CDR2: MDHEN and SYDVKM. V gave up 10 bases and J gave up 5 bases, with 17 bases separating them.

This clonotype occurred many times. The gene calls are TRBV20-1 and TRBJ1-1; D not certain. The CDR3 contains 16 residues. With 8 bases removed from V and 0 bases from J, the gap between germline ends came to 22 bases. Germline CDR1 reads DFQATT; CDR2 reads SNEGSKA (reference sequence). The CDR3 bases are TGCAGTTCAAGGCCCTACAATGAGCTTATGAACACTGAAGCTTTCTTT. Translation: CSSRPYNELMNTEAFF.

In its sample, this clonotype was seen many times. The rearrangement links TRBV12-3 or TRBV12-4 to TRBJ1-1; no clear D gene. V dropped 0 bases and J dropped 6 bases, with 8 bases sitting between them. The CDR3 loop spans 13 amino acids. The CDR3 DNA follows: TGTGCCAGCAGTTTAGCCAATAGGGCTGAAGCTTTCTTT. Amino acid sequence: CASSLANRAEAFF.